This TCR beta chain was captured in a study of post-analysis software for immune sequencing data (dated by TCRdb to between 2015 and 2017). The study in broad terms: The recorded disease courses included relapsing-remitting, secondary progressive and progressive-relapsing multiple sclerosis, and some patients had no subtype annotation. The patient repertoires were set against about 12 previously published healthy control repertoires from donors whose ages ranged from roughly 6 to 27 years. A subset of samples was prepared in parallel using single-end sample barcoding, then pooled and co-amplified after Illumina adapter ligation.

Library preparation was by PCR. The data were produced on an Illumina HiSeq 2500. Unique molecular identifiers were incorporated into TCR beta cDNA libraries to reduce PCR and sequencing biases. Approximately 500,000 cDNA molecules were obtained for every 1 to 10 million input T cells, so each molecule roughly corresponded to one T cell. The same protocol used for the earlier healthy control dataset was applied to prepare and sequence the patient libraries. Within a given batch, samples were prepared together, multiplexed and sequenced on the same HiSeq lane. Per the original workflow: MIGEC handled the raw barcoded reads, throwing out single-read molecular identifier groups before consensus assembly and CDR3 extraction. Clonotype tables were post-analysed with VDJtools, normalizing diversity by down-sampling all datasets to the smallest sample size. Repertoire overlap clustering matched CDR3 amino acid but not nucleotide sequences to correct batch-related cross-sample contamination. Using fastp trimming at Q25 and MiXCR clonotype assembly, TCRdb reanalyzed the public sequencing data and kept in-frame beta chains. For every CDR3 protein sequence, its rows merge into one entry that carries the most common genes and DNA. The V and J calls shown here were made by TCRdb, not taken from the authors' results. This sample comprises about 200,000 distinct CDR3 sequences, over 25% of them detected only once. The top ten clones comprise roughly 3.5% of the sample.

General study outcomes and caveats: Multiple sclerosis patients had significantly lower normalized Chao1 diversity than controls, a result that suggests substantial peripheral T-cell clonal expansion. The control group was slightly older than the multiple sclerosis patient group. Direct clustering with F measure revealed strong co-clustering of samples prepared in the same batch, which led to a batch-effect correction. Patients showed significantly higher frequencies than controls for about 5 TRBV segments, among them TRBV5-6, TRBV5-1 and TRBV20-1.

V is shortened by 4 bases, J by 3 bases, and the region joining them spans 9 bases. There are 13 amino acids in the CDR3, from cysteine to phenylalanine inclusive. The CDR3 DNA has 39 bases and is translated from base 1. The germline V gene supplies CDR1 SQVTM and CDR2 ANQGSEA. This clonotype came up a few times. The clone's antigen remains unknown. One base away there is no much larger clone; base qualities are not given. To demonstrate the VDJtools post-analysis software, the study profiled TCR beta repertoires from the peripheral blood of about a dozen young patients with multiple sclerosis. Multiple sclerosis patients were children and adolescents aged about 6 to 17 years.

Material: blood. The chain was built from TRBV29-1 and TRBJ2-2; the D gene cannot be resolved reliably. The TCR originated in a girl aged 2-17 years with multiple sclerosis. At the DNA level, the sequence is TGCAGCGTTGCCTGGCCGCACACCGGGGAGCTGTTTTTT. Translation gives CSVAWPHTGELFF.